These 17 T cell receptor delta chains came from one sample sequenced in a study of gamma-delta T cells after stem cell transplantation. TCRdb reapplied CATT to the RT-PCR reads. The sample contains some 2,500 delta-chain clones, around 19% of which appear only once. Sequencing input: gamma-delta T cells. Receptor source: a human donor. It is not recorded whose cells these are; they may come from a transplant donor.

This clone was detected only a few times. With a much larger clone just one base away, this may be a read error. The chain combines TRDV1 with TRDJ2; TRDD3 matches at 10 bases. CDR3 length: 19 residues. Trimming at V came to 1 base and at J to 3 bases, leaving 11 bases not matched to a gene. CDR1 is TSWWSYY and CDR2 is QGS in the germline V gene. The CDR3 is CALGERVKMGDTLTAQLFF. The CDR3 bases are TGTGCTCTTGGGGAACGGGTGAAGATGGGGGATACTCTGACAGCACAACTCTTCTTT.

There are a few counts of this clone. This clone may be a read error of a much larger clone one base away. The same CDR3 arises from other DNA sequences in this sample as well. The chain employs TRDV2 and TRDJ2; no clear D. CDR3 length: 16 residues. With 0 bases removed from V and 10 bases from J, the gap between germline ends came to 20 bases. Germline V gene sequence: CDR1 GEAIGNYY, CDR2 EKD. This CDR3 is CACDTVESGTPGQLFF. The CDR3 DNA reads as TGTGCCTGTGACACCGTAGAAAGTGGGACGCCTGGACAACTCTTCTTT.

With regard to this clone: A far larger clone is one base from this, pointing to a likely read error. The chain couples TRDV2 to TRDJ1, with 7 nucleotides matching TRDD3. TCRdb does not report a J gene; here it was assigned by matching the DNA to germline references. This CDR3 has 20 residues. The V segment lost 0 bases and the J segment 0 bases; nucleotides outside the gene matches: 18. Per the germline V gene, CDR1 is GEAIGNYY and CDR2 is EKD. CDR3 DNA sequence: TGTGCCTGTGACACCGTGGGCATGGGGGACCGTGCCTCGTACACCGATAAACTCATCTTT. It is translated as CACDTVGMGDRASYTDKLIF.

The table lists this clone with a few counts. The chain recombines TRDV1 with TRDJ1; 12 bases line up with TRDD3. V gave up 5 bases and J gave up 0 bases; unmatched junction bases: 34. The CDR3 runs to 26 residues. The germline CDR1 and CDR2 sequences are TSWWSYY and QGS. The CDR3 loop reads CALGNPWGIRGTYRNNFRRYTDKLIF. CDR3 DNA sequence: TGTGCTCTTGGGAACCCCTGGGGGATACGCGGCACGTACAGGAACAATTTCCGCCGGTACACCGATAAACTCATCTTT.

This clone is large within its sample. The rearrangement joins TRDV2 to TRDJ1; TRDD3 aligns across 11 bases. The CDR3 is 19 residues long. V was clipped by 0 bases and J by 0 bases; unmatched bases: 11. CDR1 is GEAIGNYY, CDR2 EKD, per germline. Written as DNA, the CDR3 is TGTGCCTGTGACACCGCGTGGGCTGGGGGATACTTATACACCGATAAACTCATCTTT. Protein sequence: CACDTAWAGGYLYTDKLIF.

This clone ranks as medium-sized. This rearrangement joins TRDV1 to TRDJ1; 7 bases line up with TRDD3. This CDR3 has 22 residues. Germline lookup yields CDR1 TSWWSYY and CDR2 QGS. The J segment lost 0 bases and the V segment lost 4 bases, leaving 26 bases of the junction unmatched. The CDR3 DNA is TGTGCTCTTGGGGGACGGCTTCCCCTTACTGGGGACCCAGTGCCGTACACCGATAAACTCATCTTT. Translating gives CALGGRLPLTGDPVPYTDKLIF.

This clone has just one count. Just one base apart from a much larger clone, this may be a read error. CDR3 DNA: TGTGCTCTTGGGGAACTTTCACCTACCACCGTACTGGGACGGGGCACCGATACACTCATCTTT. Translated, it gives CALGELSPTTVLGRGTDTLIF. The J gene was reported as TRDJ1; the V gene went uncalled; the table's D gene call, TRDD3, was not cross checked with the DNA. The CDR3 runs to 21 residues.

A note on this clone: A much more abundant neighbour one base away suggests this may be a read error. The sample contains more than one DNA sequence encoding this CDR3. The chain links TRDV3 to TRDJ2; TRDD3 matches 9 bases. This CDR3 comprises 14 residues. Trimming removed 2 bases from V and 8 bases from J; junction bases left unmatched: 9. Germline V gene lookup returns CDR1 TVYSNPD and CDR2 GDNSRS (reference sequence). This CDR3 is CAFPRGGYTAQLFF. DNA of the CDR3: TGTGCCTTTCCCCGGGGGGGATACACGGCACAACTCTTCTTT.

This clone was seen a handful of times. This may arise from a read error, as a much more abundant clone is one base away. The V gene is TRDV2, the J gene TRDJ2; 7 bases match TRDD3. The germline V gene encodes CDR1 GEAIGNYY and CDR2 EKD. The CDR3 has 18 residues. The trim removed 0 bases at V and 8 bases at J, leaving 17 bases unmatched. CDR3 sequence reads: CACDTSPLRTGDRAQLFF. CDR3 sequence (DNA): TGTGCCTGTGACACCTCCCCTCTCCGTACTGGGGATAGGGCACAACTCTTCTTT.

Notes on this clone: The germline gene is not matched at one end of the junction; a read error may be the cause. The chain uses TRDV2 and TRDJ3, with 7 nucleotides matching TRDD3. Germline assignment: CDR1 GEAIGNYY and CDR2 EKD. The CDR3 has 19 amino acids. The CDR3 spells CACDTWGTTVSLDTRQMFF. CDR3 bases: TGTGCCTGTGACACCTGGGGGACGACAGTCTCCTTGGACACCCGACAGATGTTTTTC.

By proportion, this clone is medium-sized. This rearrangement joins TRDV1 to TRDJ1, with 11 bases fitting TRDD3. V gave up 0 bases and J gave up 0 bases; unmatched junction bases: 21. The CDR3 contains 23 residues. Per germline, CDR1 TSWWSYY and CDR2 QGS. In DNA form, the CDR3 reads TGTGCTCTTGGGGAACTTCTCACCCCGTCTTCCTGGGGGATACCCGAATACACCGATAAACTCATCTTT. This codes for CALGELLTPSSWGIPEYTDKLIF.

Regarding this clone: A much larger clone lies a single base off, so this may be a read error. The V and J genes are TRDV1 and TRDJ1, with 11 nucleotides matching TRDD3. Matching the DNA to germline supplied the J gene, which TCRdb does not give. The V gene end was trimmed by 2 bases and the J gene end by 2 bases; junction bases not matched to a gene: 22. The CDR3 loop spans 22 amino acids. Germline loops: CDR1 TSWWSYY, CDR2 QGS. The CDR3 nucleotides read TGTGCTCTTGGGGAAATCAGCGTGATTCCGGTACTGGGGGATAAGGGAACCGATAAACTCATCTTT. This gives the protein CALGEISVIPVLGDKGTDKLIF.

This clone was counted only a few times. A much more abundant neighbour one base away suggests this may be a read error. CDR3 region: CAFQGERGFTTQLFF. In DNA form, the CDR3 reads TGTGCCTTTCAGGGGGAAAGAGGTTTCACAACACAACTCTTCTTT. This rearrangement joins TRDV3 to TRDJ2; a weak D match, TRDD3 (6 bases). Trimming removed 2 bases at V and 9 bases at J, with 22 bases between. This CDR3 contains 15 residues. Germline V CDR1 and CDR2: TVYSNPD, GDNSRS (reference sequence).

This clone has only one observation. This chain connects TRDV1 to TRDJ2, with D maybe TRDD3 (8 bases). No J gene is reported in TCRdb; it was inferred here by comparing the DNA with germline. The V gene's germline CDR1 is TSWWSYY and CDR2 QGS. The germline V and J ends were trimmed by 4 bases and 4 bases, with 25 bases remaining between them. The CDR3 extends over 19 amino acids. The CDR3 DNA follows: TGTGCTCTTGGGGTTTCCTACCAGGTGACTGGGGGGAGGACAGCACAACTCTTCTTT. Its translation is CALGVSYQVTGGRTAQLFF.

The gene calls are TRDV1 and TRDJ1; TRDD3 might be the D (5 bases). Germline V gene data show CDR1 as TSWWSYY and CDR2 as QGS. V was shortened by 7 bases and J by 0 bases, with 15 bases between the two germline ends. This CDR3 contains 15 residues. CDR3 amino acids: CALVTRDPDTDKLIF. Written as DNA, the CDR3 is TGTGCTCTTGTGACGAGGGATCCCGACACCGATAAACTCATCTTT.

By share of the sample, this clone is medium-sized. Other DNA sequences of this sample code for an identical CDR3. This chain joins TRDV2 and TRDJ3; 7 bases agree with TRDD3. The ends lost 0 bases at V and 2 bases at J; junction bases unmatched: 12. From germline, CDR1 is GEAIGNYY and CDR2 EKD. This CDR3 spans 20 amino acids. The CDR3 loop reads CACDTGRYWGIPWDTRQMFF. The CDR3 DNA is TGTGCCTGTGACACCGGAAGGTACTGGGGAATTCCCTGGGACACCCGACAGATGTTTTTC.

By its share, this clone is large (0.1 to 1%). The chain carries TRDV2 and TRDJ2; 11 bases fit TRDD3. Looked up from germline, CDR1 is GEAIGNYY and CDR2 is EKD. This CDR3 is 17 amino acids long. The trim removed 4 bases at V and 0 bases at J, leaving 6 bases unmatched. The CDR3 region has the DNA TGTGCCTGTGATACTGTACTGGGGGATACTTTGACAGCACAACTCTTCTTT. It translates to CACDTVLGDTLTAQLFF.